This T cell receptor beta chain was documented in a study of spatial heterogeneity in lung cancer. Study observations and caveats: Nonsynonymous mutation counts, ubiquitous and regional, were tracked by the respective counts of ubiquitous and regional expanded TCRs. How many expanded intratumoral alpha and beta TCRs were present tracked the tumor mutation count, which was a count of nonsynonymous mutations.

The table lists this clonotype with many counts. The antigen is not known. Time point denoted: sample taken at primary tumor resection. A total of under 80 untreated early-stage non-small cell lung cancer patients served as donors. The authors sequenced whole RNA from tumor, nontumor lung or frozen PBMC without sorting. TCRdb fed the 5' RACE reads into MiXCR, producing one record per CDR3 protein. The sample yields approximately 94,000 distinct CDR3 sequences, around 4.8% seen once. The TCR comes from a male donor with early-stage non-small cell lung cancer. The sample consisted of lung tumor tissue, taken at surgery.

The CDR3 region has the DNA TGTGCCAGCGTAAATTGGCGGGATCTCACAGATACGCAGTATTTT. Translated, it gives CASVNWRDLTDTQYF. The chain carries TRBV28 and TRBJ2-3; TRBD2 might be the D (6 bases). CDR3 size: 15 residues. The ends were cut back, 8 bases at V and 2 bases at J, with 17 bases in the middle. The V gene's germline CDR1 is MDHEN and CDR2 SYDVKM.